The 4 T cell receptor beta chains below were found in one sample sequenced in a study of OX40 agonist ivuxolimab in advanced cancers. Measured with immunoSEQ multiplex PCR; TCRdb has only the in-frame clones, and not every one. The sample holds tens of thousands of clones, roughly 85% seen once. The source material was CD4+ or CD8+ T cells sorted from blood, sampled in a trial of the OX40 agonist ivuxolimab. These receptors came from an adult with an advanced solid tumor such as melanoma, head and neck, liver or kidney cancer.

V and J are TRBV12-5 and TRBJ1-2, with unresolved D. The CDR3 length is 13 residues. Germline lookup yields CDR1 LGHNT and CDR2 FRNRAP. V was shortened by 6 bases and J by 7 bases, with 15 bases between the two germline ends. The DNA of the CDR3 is TGTGCTAGTGGCCGCGACACAGCTGGTGGCTACACCTTC. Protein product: CASGRDTAGGYTF.

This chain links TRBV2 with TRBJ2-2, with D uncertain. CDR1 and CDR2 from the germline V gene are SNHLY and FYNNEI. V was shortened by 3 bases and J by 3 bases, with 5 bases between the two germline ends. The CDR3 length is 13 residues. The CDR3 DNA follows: TGTGCCAGCAGTGAGTCTTACACCGGGGAGCTGTTTTTT. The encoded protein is CASSESYTGELFF.

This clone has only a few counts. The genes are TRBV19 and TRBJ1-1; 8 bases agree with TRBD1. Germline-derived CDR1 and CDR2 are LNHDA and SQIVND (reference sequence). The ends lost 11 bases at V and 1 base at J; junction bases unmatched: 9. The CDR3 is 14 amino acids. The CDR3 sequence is CAAFKQGENTEAFF. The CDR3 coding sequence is TGTGCCGCCTTCAAACAGGGGGAGAACACTGAAGCTTTCTTT.

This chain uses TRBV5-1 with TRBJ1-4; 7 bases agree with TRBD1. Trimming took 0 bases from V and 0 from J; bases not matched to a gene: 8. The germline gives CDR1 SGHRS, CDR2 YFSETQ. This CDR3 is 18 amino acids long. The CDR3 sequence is CASSLDGTAGSTNEKLFF. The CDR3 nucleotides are TGCGCCAGCAGCTTGGACGGGACAGCAGGTTCAACTAATGAAAAACTGTTTTTT.